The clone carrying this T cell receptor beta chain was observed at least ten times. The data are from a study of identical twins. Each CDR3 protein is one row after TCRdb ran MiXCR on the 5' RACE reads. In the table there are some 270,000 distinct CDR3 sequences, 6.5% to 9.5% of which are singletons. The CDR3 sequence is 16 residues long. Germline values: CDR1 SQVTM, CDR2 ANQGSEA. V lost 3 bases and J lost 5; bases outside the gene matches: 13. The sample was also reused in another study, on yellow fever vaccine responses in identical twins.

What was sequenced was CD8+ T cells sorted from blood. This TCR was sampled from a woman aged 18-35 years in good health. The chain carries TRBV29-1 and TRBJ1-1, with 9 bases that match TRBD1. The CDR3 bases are TGCAGCGTTGATTTTCAGGGGGACAGGGTCGGAACTGAAGCTTTCTTT. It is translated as CSVDFQGDRVGTEAFF.